This entry lists 24 T cell receptor beta chains sequenced from one sample in a study of shared clonotypes between healthy human individuals. Assay: immunoSEQ multiplex PCR; the TCRdb copy retains only in-frame clones and omits some. The data hold about 1.1 million clones, with roughly 80% observed a single time. The sample taken for sequencing was memory CD4+ T cells from PBMCs. Specified subset: CD45RA-negative fraction. The receptors come from a man aged 18 to 30 in good health. Some clones in this sample may be carry-over from other donors' samples.

The chain employs TRBV7-2 and TRBJ2-1; D call uncertain. Trimming removed 1 base at V and 5 bases at J, with 9 bases between. The V gene's germline CDR1 is SGHTA and CDR2 FQGNSA. This CDR3 is built from 14 residues. The CDR3 region has the DNA TGTGCCAGCAGCTTAGAATGGGCAGACAATGAGCAGTTCTTC. It is translated as CASSLEWADNEQFF.

This clone has a handful of counts. This chain uses TRBV19 with TRBJ2-3, with 8 bases matching TRBD2. Germline V CDR1 and CDR2: LNHDA, SQIVND (reference sequence). J gave up 2 bases and V 6 bases, and 4 bases lay outside the gene matches. The CDR3 length is 14 residues. The CDR3 coding sequence is TGTGCCAGTAGCGGGAGGGTTGTCACAGATACGCAGTATTTT. This gives the protein CASSGRVVTDTQYF.

The chain couples TRBV30 to TRBJ1-4; D possibly corresponds to TRBD1 (6 bases). Trimming stripped 0 bases from V and 8 bases from J, with 10 bases between. Germline CDR1 is GTSNPN and CDR2 is SVGIG (reference sequence). This CDR3 has 13 amino acids. The CDR3, as DNA: TGTGCCTGGAGTGTAATGGGGGCAGAAAAACTGTTTTTT. It encodes CAWSVMGAEKLFF.

The chain joins TRBV7-8 to TRBJ2-7, with 8 bases matching TRBD2. There are 17 residues in the CDR3. J lost 2 bases, V lost 3 bases, and 12 bases had no gene match. Germline CDR1 SGHVS, CDR2 FQNEAQ. CDR3 protein: CASSFRRGRGGPYEQYF. The CDR3 DNA follows: TGTGCCAGCAGCTTCCGCAGAGGACGGGGGGGCCCCTACGAGCAGTACTTC.

V is TRBV6-6 and J is TRBJ2-6, with D possibly matching TRBD1 (5 bases). Trimming removed 7 bases from V and 0 bases from J, with 7 bases in between. This CDR3 spans 14 amino acids. Germline CDR1 and CDR2: MNHNY and SVGAGI (reference sequence). CDR3 coding DNA: TGTGCCAGCACTGACAGCTCTGGGGCCAACGTCCTGACTTTC. It translates to CASTDSSGANVLTF.

The J gene is TRBJ2-2, the V gene TRBV7-3; 9 bases are a match to TRBD2. With V trimmed by 2 bases and J by 3 bases, 7 bases remained unmatched. The CDR3 covers 17 residues. CDR1 and CDR2 from the germline V gene are SGHTA and FQGTGA. The CDR3 DNA reads TGTGCCAGCAGCTTAGCGGTAGCGGGAGCCGACACCGGGGAGCTGTTTTTT. The encoded protein is CASSLAVAGADTGELFF.

The chain recombines TRBV7-2 with TRBJ2-1; D may match TRBD1 or TRBD2 (5 bases each). V dropped 2 bases and J dropped 9 bases, with 14 bases sitting between them. The germline V gene has CDR1 SGHTA and CDR2 FQGNSA. The CDR3 runs to 14 residues. Written as DNA, the CDR3 is TGTGCCAGCAGCTTAAGTGGGGCAGGAGGTGAGCAGTTCTTC. Translated: CASSLSGAGGEQFF.

This chain joins TRBV4-3 and TRBJ2-4; D is unresolved. Germline V gene sequence: CDR1 LGHNA, CDR2 YSLEER. The CDR3 is 14 amino acids. V lost 0 bases, J lost 7 bases, and 10 bases lay in between. CDR3 protein: CASSQDRLTNIQYF. CDR3 sequence (DNA): TGCGCCAGCAGCCAAGATCGACTGACCAACATTCAGTACTTC.

The rearrangement links TRBV19 to TRBJ2-1; D perhaps matches TRBD1 (6 bases). The CDR3 is 13 amino acids. Trimming shortened V by 1 base and J by 8 bases, and 9 bases separated the two germline ends. Per the germline V gene, CDR1 is LNHDA and CDR2 is SQIVND (reference sequence). This CDR3 reads CASSIARGDEQFF. CDR3 sequence (DNA): TGTGCCAGTAGTATAGCCAGGGGAGATGAGCAGTTCTTC.

The V and J genes are TRBV30 and TRBJ2-3, with TRBD1 identical over 8 bases. The CDR3 has 15 amino acids. V shed 5 bases and J 2 bases; nucleotides not matched to a gene: 9. CDR1 and CDR2 (germline): GTSNPN, SVGIG (reference sequence). CDR3 protein: CAWLGTGPYTDTQYF. The DNA for the CDR3 is TGTGCCTGGCTCGGGACAGGACCCTACACAGATACGCAGTATTTT.

As to this clone: The same CDR3 can be traced to other DNA sequences in this sample. V gene TRBV5-1 combines with J gene TRBJ1-4; D remains unclear. The CDR3 consists of 13 residues. The V and J ends lost 4 bases and 8 bases respectively, with 12 bases between them. Looked up from germline, CDR1 is SGHRS and CDR2 is YFSETQ. CDR3 amino acids: CASSPGPGEKLFF. In DNA, the CDR3 is TGCGCCAGCAGCCCGGGCCCGGGGGAAAAACTGTTTTTT.

This clone was seen a single time. This chain uses TRBV9 with TRBJ2-3; unclear D gene. Germline loops: CDR1 SGDLS, CDR2 YYNGEE. The V end was cut by 0 bases, the J end by 2 bases, with 13 bases between. This CDR3 is 16 amino acids long. CDR3 DNA: TGTGCCAGCAGCGTAGCCATCACGAGAAACACAGATACGCAGTATTTT. Protein sequence: CASSVAITRNTDTQYF.

This clone was seen more than once but under ten times. Within the sample, other DNA sequences also encode this same CDR3. V and J are TRBV27 and TRBJ1-5, with 9 bases aligning to TRBD1. The V gene end was trimmed by 5 bases and the J gene end by 4 bases; junction bases not matched to a gene: 3. Germline V gene sequence: CDR1 MNHEY, CDR2 SMNVEV (reference sequence). The CDR3 spans 14 residues. The CDR3 sequence: CASSPGTGNQPQHF. For the CDR3, the DNA is TGTGCCAGCAGTCCAGGGACAGGGAATCAGCCCCAGCATTTT.

In nucleotides, the CDR3 is TGTGCCAGCAGCGTAGCCCCTTTAGTAAGCACCCAGTACTTC. It is translated as CASSVAPLVSTQYF. V gene TRBV9 combines with J gene TRBJ2-5; D is unresolved. V shed 0 bases and J shed 8 bases, with 14 bases lying between them. The germline V gene encodes CDR1 SGDLS and CDR2 YYNGEE. This CDR3 has 14 residues.

The V and J genes are TRBV27 and TRBJ2-1; 11 bases fit TRBD2. Trimming at V came to 6 bases and at J to 6 bases, leaving 13 bases not matched to a gene. From germline, CDR1 is MNHEY and CDR2 SMNVEV (reference sequence). The CDR3 has 17 amino acids. The CDR3 region has the DNA TGTGCCAGCAGGATGAGGATGACTAGCGGGAATCTCAATGAGCAGTTCTTC. It translates to CASRMRMTSGNLNEQFF.

On this clone itself: The same CDR3 also results from other DNA sequences found in this sample. The chain has TRBV14 and TRBJ2-5, with a tentative D call TRBD2 (7 bases). The CDR3 is 17 amino acids. Germline CDR1 reads SGHDN; CDR2 reads FVKESK. The V and J ends lost 4 bases and 3 bases respectively, with 21 bases between them. CDR3 region: CASSLLMSTGREETQYF. In nucleotides, the CDR3 is TGTGCCAGCAGCCTTCTGATGAGCACAGGGAGGGAAGAGACCCAGTACTTC.

The chain is built from TRBV6-1 and TRBJ1-4; 9 positions match TRBD1. This CDR3 is built from 15 residues. Losses at the gene ends were 7 bases for V and 0 bases for J; bases not matched to a gene: 3. The germline CDR1 and CDR2 sequences are MNHNS and SASEGT. The CDR3 DNA reads as TGTGCCAGCAATGACAGGGGGGCAACTAATGAAAAACTGTTTTTT. Translating gives CASNDRGATNEKLFF.

V gene TRBV7-2 combines with J gene TRBJ2-2; no clear D. The CDR3 is 12 amino acids. Germline lookup yields CDR1 SGHTA and CDR2 FQGNSA. V lost 5 bases to trimming and J lost 7 bases, with 8 bases between them. The CDR3: CASSQAGGELFF. The CDR3 nucleotides are TGTGCCAGCAGCCAAGCAGGCGGGGAGCTGTTTTTT.

In its sample, this clone was seen once. This rearrangement joins TRBV6-1 to TRBJ1-4, with a tentative D call TRBD1 (6 bases). Germline V gene lookup returns CDR1 MNHNS and CDR2 SASEGT. The V end was cut by 2 bases, the J end by 6 bases, with 16 bases between. This CDR3 comprises 16 residues. CDR3 coding DNA: TGTGCCAGCAGTGAATCGACGGGGGCTTGGGATGAAAAACTGTTTTTT. This codes for CASSESTGAWDEKLFF.

This chain links TRBV21-1 with TRBJ1-5; the listed D gene, TRBD1, was not tested against the DNA. TRBV21-1 is recorded as a pseudogene. The CDR3 totals 18 residues. As DNA, the CDR3 is TGTGCCAGCAGCACAGAAGGCTATGACAACCATAGCAATCAGCCCCAGCATTTT. Translating it yields CASSTEGYDNHSNQPQHF.

V and J are TRBV30 and TRBJ2-5, with unresolved D. The CDR3 has 14 amino acids. The V and J ends lost 1 base and 4 bases respectively, with 13 bases between them. CDR1 and CDR2 (germline): GTSNPN, SVGIG (reference sequence). The CDR3 DNA is TGTGCCTGGAGTGCGGCCAGGCTGGGAGAGACCCAGTACTTC. Translation: CAWSAARLGETQYF.

V is TRBV7-9 and J is TRBJ1-5; a possible D gene is TRBD1 (5 bases). Trimming removed 1 base at V and 7 bases at J, with 17 bases between. Per germline, CDR1 SEHNR and CDR2 FQNEAQ (reference sequence). CDR3 length equals 16 residues. DNA for the CDR3: TGTGCCAGCAGCTTAGGCTATCCCCGGGGGGGGCAGCCCCAGCATTTT. It encodes CASSLGYPRGGQPQHF.

The chain has TRBV6-4 and TRBJ1-1; 7 bases are a match to TRBD1. Unmatched junction bases numbered 13, after V lost 6 bases and J lost 3 bases. The CDR3 totals 16 residues. Germline loops: CDR1 MRHNA, CDR2 SNTAGT. CDR3 nucleotides: TGTGCCAGCAGCGCAACCAACACAGGGGTTTACACTGAAGCTTTCTTT. It specifies CASSATNTGVYTEAFF.

The V and J genes are TRBV4-1 and TRBJ2-7; 11 bases align to TRBD2. V was pared by 0 bases and J by 4 bases, with 2 bases of the junction left unmatched. CDR1 is MGHRA, CDR2 YSYEKL, per germline. The length of the CDR3 is 15 residues. CDR3: CASSQELAGGYEQYF. The DNA of the CDR3 is TGCGCCAGCAGCCAAGAATTAGCGGGAGGGTACGAGCAGTACTTC.